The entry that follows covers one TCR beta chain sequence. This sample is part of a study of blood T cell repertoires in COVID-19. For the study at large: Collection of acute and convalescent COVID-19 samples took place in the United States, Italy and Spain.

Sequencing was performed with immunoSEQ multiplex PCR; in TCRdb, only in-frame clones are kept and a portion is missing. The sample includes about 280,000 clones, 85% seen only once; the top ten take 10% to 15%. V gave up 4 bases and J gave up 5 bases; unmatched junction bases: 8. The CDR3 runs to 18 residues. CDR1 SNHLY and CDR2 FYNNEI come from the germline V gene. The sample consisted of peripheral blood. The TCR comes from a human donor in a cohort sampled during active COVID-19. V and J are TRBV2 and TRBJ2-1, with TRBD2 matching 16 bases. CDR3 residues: CASSGPGTSGRVNNEQFF. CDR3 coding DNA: TGTGCCAGCAGTGGCCCGGGGACTAGCGGGAGGGTAAACAATGAGCAGTTCTTC.